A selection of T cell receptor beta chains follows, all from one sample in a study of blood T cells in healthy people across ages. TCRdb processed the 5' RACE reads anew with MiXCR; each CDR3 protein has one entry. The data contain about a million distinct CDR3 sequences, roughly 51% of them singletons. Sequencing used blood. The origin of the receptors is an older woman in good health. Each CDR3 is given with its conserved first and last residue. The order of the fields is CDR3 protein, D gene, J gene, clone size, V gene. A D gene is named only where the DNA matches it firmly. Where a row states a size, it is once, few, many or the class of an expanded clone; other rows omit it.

CDR3: CSARGHSYNEQFF; D: NA; J: TRBJ2-1; size: NA; V: TRBV20-1
CDR3: CASSEYRLARYEQYF; D: TRBD2; J: TRBJ2-7; size: NA; V: TRBV25-1
CDR3: CAWSGGNEQYF; D: NA; J: TRBJ2-5; size: NA; V: TRBV30
CDR3: CATSKTTGGRETQYF; D: TRBD1; J: TRBJ2-5; size: few; V: TRBV24-1
CDR3: CASSPPGVGQPQHF; D: NA; J: TRBJ1-5; size: once; V: TRBV7-2
CDR3: CASTRSSYNEQFF; D: NA; J: TRBJ2-1; size: NA; V: TRBV12-3/TRBV12-4
CDR3: CASSLGRRGGSTDTQYF; D: NA; J: TRBJ2-3; size: NA; V: TRBV13
CDR3: CSARKTGTNEKLFF; D: TRBD1; J: TRBJ1-4; size: once; V: TRBV20-1
CDR3: CASSLGQEYNEQFF; D: NA; J: TRBJ2-1; size: NA; V: TRBV5-1
CDR3: CTSSMDRRGQYF; D: NA; J: TRBJ2-7; size: NA; V: TRBV5-1
CDR3: CASRSDGNYGYTF; D: NA; J: TRBJ1-2; size: NA; V: TRBV5-1
CDR3: CASSWPLAGDSNEQFF; D: TRBD2; J: TRBJ2-1; size: few; V: TRBV12-3/TRBV12-4
CDR3: CASSQFSTGEEAFF; D: TRBD1; J: TRBJ1-1; size: once; V: TRBV4-1
CDR3: CASRGGTANQPQHF; D: TRBD1; J: TRBJ1-5; size: NA; V: TRBV7-2
CDR3: CSATPNRPSGATQYF; D: TRBD2; J: TRBJ2-5; size: NA; V: TRBV20-1
CDR3: CASSHPFGGPGHQQETQYF; D: NA; J: TRBJ2-5; size: NA; V: TRBV21-1
CDR3: CSANSGTVYNEQFF; D: TRBD1; J: TRBJ2-1; size: few; V: TRBV20-1
CDR3: CASSLGPEPGELFF; D: NA; J: TRBJ2-2; size: NA; V: TRBV27
CDR3: CASSFGTVTSYEQYF; D: NA; J: TRBJ2-7; size: NA; V: TRBV27
CDR3: CASSQDRLEEGTGELFF; D: NA; J: TRBJ2-2; size: once; V: TRBV4-1
CDR3: CASRPGLTNEKLFF; D: NA; J: TRBJ1-4; size: few; V: TRBV28
CDR3: CASRNWGQGALKNIQYF; D: TRBD1; J: TRBJ2-4; size: NA; V: TRBV28
CDR3: CATTFGPAKNIQYF; D: NA; J: TRBJ2-4; size: NA; V: TRBV19
CDR3: CASSHVVDTQYF; D: NA; J: TRBJ2-3; size: NA; V: TRBV7-8
CDR3: CASSQVRRALVEQYF; D: NA; J: TRBJ2-7; size: NA; V: TRBV4-1
CDR3: CSAIASEQYF; D: NA; J: NA; size: NA; V: TRBV20-1
CDR3: CSALTPTSGSYEQYF; D: TRBD2; J: TRBJ2-7; size: few; V: TRBV20-1
CDR3: CASSLIQGNTDTQYF; D: TRBD1; J: TRBJ2-3; size: NA; V: TRBV27
CDR3: CASSVGLEETQYF; D: NA; J: TRBJ2-5; size: NA; V: TRBV9
CDR3: CASKDPGQGASGELFF; D: TRBD1; J: TRBJ2-2; size: once; V: TRBV12-3/TRBV12-4
CDR3: CSVTTSGSGNEQFF; D: TRBD2; J: TRBJ2-1; size: NA; V: TRBV29-1
CDR3: CAQQRTYGYTF; D: NA; J: TRBJ1-2; size: NA; V: TRBV30
CDR3: CAWTSGRMNEQFF; D: TRBD2; J: TRBJ2-1; size: NA; V: TRBV30
CDR3: CASTRDRVKIETQYF; D: TRBD1; J: TRBJ2-5; size: NA; V: TRBV6-6
CDR3: CSARPPFGRSTDTQYF; D: NA; J: TRBJ2-3; size: few; V: TRBV20-1
CDR3: CSVVSRDLNSGANVLTF; D: NA; J: TRBJ2-6; size: few; V: TRBV29-1
CDR3: CAISEISSNQPQHF; D: NA; J: TRBJ1-5; size: NA; V: TRBV10-3
CDR3: CASSLAQSYEQYF; D: NA; J: TRBJ2-7; size: few; V: TRBV13
CDR3: CSVHGPSSYNEQFF; D: NA; J: TRBJ2-1; size: few; V: TRBV29-1
CDR3: CASSSRTSGISTDTQYF; D: TRBD2; J: TRBJ2-3; size: NA; V: TRBV7-9
CDR3: CASSQMGQGVSNEQFF; D: TRBD1; J: TRBJ2-1; size: NA; V: TRBV4-3
CDR3: CSARSGLDYNEQFF; D: TRBD2; J: TRBJ2-1; size: NA; V: TRBV20-1
CDR3: CASSFRTSGAGWETQYF; D: TRBD2; J: TRBJ2-5; size: NA; V: TRBV12-3/TRBV12-4
CDR3: CASSPERGRGAYGYTF; D: TRBD1; J: TRBJ1-2; size: NA; V: TRBV4-2
CDR3: CAKTGSRTADTQYF; D: NA; J: TRBJ2-3; size: few; V: TRBV2
CDR3: CASSQDSYETQYF; D: NA; J: TRBJ2-5; size: NA; V: TRBV4-3
CDR3: CASSLGYIAPNYGYTF; D: NA; J: TRBJ1-2; size: once; V: TRBV11-2
CDR3: CASSVAGWGETQYF; D: NA; J: TRBJ2-5; size: NA; V: TRBV7-2
CDR3: CSVSPSQETQYF; D: NA; J: TRBJ2-5; size: NA; V: TRBV29-1
CDR3: CAWREGLYNEQYF; D: NA; J: TRBJ2-7; size: NA; V: TRBV30
CDR3: CATGRGLQTQYF; D: NA; J: TRBJ2-5; size: NA; V: TRBV12-3/TRBV12-4
CDR3: CSARSLVGETQYF; D: NA; J: TRBJ2-5; size: NA; V: TRBV20-1
CDR3: CASSSNTKQYF; D: NA; J: TRBJ2-7; size: few; V: TRBV7-9
CDR3: CASSCRLNYNEQFF; D: NA; J: TRBJ2-1; size: NA; V: TRBV27
CDR3: CATALAGVDTQYF; D: TRBD2; J: TRBJ2-3; size: NA; V: TRBV24-1
CDR3: CASSWDSNYEQYF; D: TRBD1; J: TRBJ2-7; size: NA; V: TRBV5-5
CDR3: CASSPPDSYNQPQHF; D: NA; J: TRBJ1-5; size: NA; V: TRBV28
CDR3: CARKGPGLAGVHTQYF; D: TRBD2; J: TRBJ2-3; size: NA; V: TRBV30
CDR3: CASSPSQLDPYEQYF; D: NA; J: TRBJ2-7; size: NA; V: TRBV5-1
CDR3: CASTSGAEKSSYEQYF; D: NA; J: NA; size: once; V: TRBV7-9